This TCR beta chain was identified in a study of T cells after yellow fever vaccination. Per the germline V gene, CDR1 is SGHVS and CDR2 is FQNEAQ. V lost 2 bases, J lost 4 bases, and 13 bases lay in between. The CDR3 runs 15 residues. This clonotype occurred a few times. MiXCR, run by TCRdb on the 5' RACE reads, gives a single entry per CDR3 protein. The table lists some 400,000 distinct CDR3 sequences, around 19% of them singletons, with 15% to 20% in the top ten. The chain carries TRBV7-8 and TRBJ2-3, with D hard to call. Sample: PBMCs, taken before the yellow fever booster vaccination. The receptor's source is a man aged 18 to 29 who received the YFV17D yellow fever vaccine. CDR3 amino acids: CASSLSISQPDTQYF. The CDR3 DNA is TGTGCCAGCAGCTTATCAATTTCCCAGCCAGATACGCAGTATTTT.